The rows below give T cell receptor beta chains drawn from one sample of a study of blood T cells in healthy people across ages. TCRdb used MiXCR to reprocess the 5' RACE reads, holding one entry per CDR3 protein. The sample holds about 680,000 distinct CDR3 sequences, 49% seen once. Sequenced input: blood. The source of these receptors is a woman aged 60 to 75 in good health. CDR3s include the opening cysteine and the closing phenylalanine or tryptophan. Fields, in order: CDR3 protein, CDR3 DNA, D gene, clone size, J gene, V gene. D genes are given only for firm matches. Expanded clones get a size class; other rows say once, few or many, or leave the size out.

CDR3aa: CASSLGTGKDTQYF; CDR3nt: TGCGCCAGCAGCTTGGGGACAGGGAAAGATACGCAGTATTTT; d_gene: TRBD1; abundance: -; j_gene: TRBJ2-3; v_gene: TRBV5-1
CDR3aa: CASSPNTNFRTQYF; CDR3nt: TGTGCCAGCAGTCCTAACACGAACTTCAGGACCCAGTACTTC; d_gene: -; abundance: once; j_gene: TRBJ2-5; v_gene: TRBV12-3/TRBV12-4
CDR3aa: CASRPGTGQQAFF; CDR3nt: TGCGCCAGCAGACCTGGGACAGGCCAGCAAGCTTTCTTT; d_gene: TRBD1; abundance: -; j_gene: TRBJ1-1; v_gene: TRBV5-1
CDR3aa: CASSQRTGSSYNEQFF; CDR3nt: TGTGCCAGCAGCCAGAGGACAGGCAGCTCCTACAATGAGCAGTTCTTC; d_gene: TRBD1; abundance: -; j_gene: TRBJ2-1; v_gene: TRBV14
CDR3aa: CATSRAPSGSSYNEQFF; CDR3nt: TGTGCCACCAGCAGAGCCCCGAGCGGGAGTTCATACAATGAGCAGTTCTTC; d_gene: TRBD2; abundance: -; j_gene: TRBJ2-1; v_gene: TRBV15
CDR3aa: CTSSLIGTGMGEQYF; CDR3nt: TGTACCAGCAGCTTAATCGGGACAGGGATGGGGGAGCAGTACTTC; d_gene: TRBD1; abundance: -; j_gene: TRBJ2-7; v_gene: TRBV11-2
CDR3aa: CASSPFGDTQYF; CDR3nt: TGTGCCAGCAGCCCATTTGGCGATACGCAGTATTTT; d_gene: -; abundance: -; j_gene: TRBJ2-3; v_gene: TRBV7-6
CDR3aa: CASRAKAGAYEQYF; CDR3nt: TGTGCCAGCAGGGCCAAAGCGGGAGCCTACGAGCAGTACTTC; d_gene: TRBD2; abundance: -; j_gene: TRBJ2-7; v_gene: TRBV12-3/TRBV12-4
CDR3aa: CSAAGLAEAGETQYF; CDR3nt: TGCAGTGCTGCAGGACTAGCGGAGGCGGGGGAGACCCAGTACTTC; d_gene: TRBD2; abundance: -; j_gene: TRBJ2-5; v_gene: TRBV20-1
CDR3aa: CASSYGQGLTDTRYF; CDR3nt: TGTGCCAGTAGTTACGGACAGGGGTTAACAGATACGCGGTATTTT; d_gene: TRBD1; abundance: -; j_gene: TRBJ2-3; v_gene: TRBV19
CDR3aa: CASSYRRDGSYNEQFF; CDR3nt: TGTGCCAGCAGTTACAGGCGGGATGGCTCCTACAATGAGCAGTTCTTC; d_gene: -; abundance: -; j_gene: TRBJ2-1; v_gene: TRBV6-2/TRBV6-3
CDR3aa: CASSRGLAGRDEQFF; CDR3nt: TGTGCCAGCAGCCGAGGACTAGCGGGACGAGATGAGCAGTTCTTC; d_gene: TRBD2; abundance: few; j_gene: TRBJ2-1; v_gene: TRBV3-1
CDR3aa: CSATTTGHYEQYF; CDR3nt: TGCAGTGCTACCACGACAGGGCACTACGAGCAGTACTTC; d_gene: TRBD1; abundance: -; j_gene: TRBJ2-7; v_gene: TRBV20-1